Ten or more counts support the clone carrying this TCR beta chain. The target antigen is unknown. These data belong to a study of CD8+CD57+ T cells in acquired aplastic anemia. Across the study: Mean yield of DNA from sorted CD4+ and CD8+ cells was about 3.2 ug. Healthy donor sequencing depth: some 10 million CD4+, around 12 million CD8+ reads. Findings and limits, study-wide: Patients and controls shared over 25 CD8+ CDR3 sequences.

The CDR3 has 14 residues. The germline CDR1 and CDR2 sequences are LNHDA and SQIVND (reference sequence). Unmatched junction bases numbered 3, after V lost 5 bases and J lost 2 bases. Genomic DNA, the template, was used for profiling of the TCR beta VDJ and CDR3. TCRdb re-analysed the reads in MiXCR, keeping a single row per CDR3 protein. The sample holds some 190,000 distinct CDR3 sequences, about 47% seen once. The chain carries TRBV19 and TRBJ2-7; TRBD1 matches at 10 bases. The clonotype was recovered from a human donor in good health. The sequenced sample was sorted CD4+, CD8+, or CD8+CD57+ T cells (not recorded which) from PBMCs. CDR3 protein: CASSPDRGAYEQYF. Written as DNA, the CDR3 is TGTGCCAGTAGTCCGGACAGGGGGGCCTACGAGCAGTACTTC. Full variable domain (missing parts from reference TRBV19 and TRBJ2-7): DGGITQSPKYLFRKEGQNVTLSCEQNLNHDAMYWYRQDPGQGLRLIYYSQIVNDFQKGDIAEGYSVSREKKESFPLTVTSAQKNPTAFYLCASSPDRGAYEQYFGPGTRLTVT.